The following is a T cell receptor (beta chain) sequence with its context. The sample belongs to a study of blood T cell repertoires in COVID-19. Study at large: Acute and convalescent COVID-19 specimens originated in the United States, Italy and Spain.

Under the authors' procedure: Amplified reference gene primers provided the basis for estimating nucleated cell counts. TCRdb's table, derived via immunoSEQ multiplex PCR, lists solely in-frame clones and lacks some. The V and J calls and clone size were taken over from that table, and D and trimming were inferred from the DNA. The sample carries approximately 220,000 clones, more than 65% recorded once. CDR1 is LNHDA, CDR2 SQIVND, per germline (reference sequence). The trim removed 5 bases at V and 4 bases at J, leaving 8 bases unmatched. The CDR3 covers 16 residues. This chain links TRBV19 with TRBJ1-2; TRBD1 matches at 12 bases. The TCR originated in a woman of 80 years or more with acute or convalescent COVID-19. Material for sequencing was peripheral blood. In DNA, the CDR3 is TGTGCCAGTAGTTCTACCGGGACAGGGGGCCTCTATGGCTACACCTTC. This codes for CASSSTGTGGLYGYTF.